This T cell receptor (beta chain) comes out of a study of post-analysis software for immune sequencing data. Study background: The study covered relapsing-remitting, secondary progressive and progressive-relapsing courses of multiple sclerosis. Overall study findings and caveats: Controls' normalized Chao1 diversity significantly exceeded that of multiple sclerosis patients. There were roughly 5 TRBV segments more frequent in patients than controls, and TRBV5-6, TRBV5-1 and TRBV20-1 were among them.

TCR beta cDNA libraries had unique molecular identifiers. Each CDR3 protein is one row after TCRdb ran MiXCR on the PCR reads. The sample includes 600,000 to 700,000 distinct CDR3 sequences, approximately 59% seen only once; the top ten take around 11%. V was cut by 2 bases and J by 5 bases, with 16 bases left in between. The CDR3 loop spans 15 amino acids. CDR1 and CDR2 (germline): SGHTA, FQGNSA. This clonotype was observed a few times. Its antigen remains unknown. What was sequenced was blood. The clonotype comes from a girl aged 2 to 9 with multiple sclerosis. The chain recombines TRBV7-2 with TRBJ2-7; D gene uncertain. The CDR3 nucleotides read TGTGCCAGCAGCTTATCCAGTGCGGAGTCCAACGAGCAGTACTTC. Its translation is CASSLSSAESNEQYF.